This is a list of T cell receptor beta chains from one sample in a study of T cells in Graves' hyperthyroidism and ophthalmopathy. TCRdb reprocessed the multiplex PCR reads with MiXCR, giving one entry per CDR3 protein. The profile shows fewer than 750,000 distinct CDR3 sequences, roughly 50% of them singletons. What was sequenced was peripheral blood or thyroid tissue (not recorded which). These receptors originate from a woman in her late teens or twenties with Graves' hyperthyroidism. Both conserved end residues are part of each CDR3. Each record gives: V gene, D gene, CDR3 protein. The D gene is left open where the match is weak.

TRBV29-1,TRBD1,CSVVPGQKRNTIYF
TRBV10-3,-,CAISDSGSVHF
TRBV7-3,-,CASSRKLYF
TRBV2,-,CASSEPEVGNEQFF
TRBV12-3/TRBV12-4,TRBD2,CASSSGGGLAAPYEQYF
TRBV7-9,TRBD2,CASSSVGEGLSEQYF
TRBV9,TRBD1,CASSVGQGGNTIYF
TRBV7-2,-,CASSSAGQSYEQYF
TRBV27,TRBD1,CASSPRQGGTEAFF
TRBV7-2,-,CASSSYLGSDQPQHF
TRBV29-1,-,CSVGQIRGIWNNEQFF
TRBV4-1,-,CASSQDRAIAYEQYF
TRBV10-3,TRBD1,CAVSRDRAVGQPQHF
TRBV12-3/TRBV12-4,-,CASRPGRGNNSPLHF
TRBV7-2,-,CASSLRRDYEQYF
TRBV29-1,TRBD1,CSVEQGTQPQHF
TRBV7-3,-,CASSLKGKETQYF
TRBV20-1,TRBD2,CSARTSGSGVKTQYF
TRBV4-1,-,CASSQVRTGLYEAFF
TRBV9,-,CASSDPARGLETQYF
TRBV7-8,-,CASSEGILAGNTIYF
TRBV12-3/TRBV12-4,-,CASSPPDFPGRNEQYF
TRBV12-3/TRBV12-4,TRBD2,CASTRTSGETQYF
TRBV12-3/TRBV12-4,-,CASGGSGRYEQYF
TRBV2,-,CASSPFGITDTQYF
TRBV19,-,CASSMGDGPPQHF
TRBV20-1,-,CSARDARSSTEAFF
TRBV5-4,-,CASSLAYDYTGANVLTF
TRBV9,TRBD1,CASSVFSGTGDTIYF
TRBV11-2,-,CASSARRGGNTEAFF
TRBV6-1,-,CASSEEQYF
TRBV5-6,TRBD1,CASRIMGQGSYEQYF
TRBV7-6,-,CASGVGLLETQYF
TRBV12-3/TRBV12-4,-,CASSSSGANVLTF